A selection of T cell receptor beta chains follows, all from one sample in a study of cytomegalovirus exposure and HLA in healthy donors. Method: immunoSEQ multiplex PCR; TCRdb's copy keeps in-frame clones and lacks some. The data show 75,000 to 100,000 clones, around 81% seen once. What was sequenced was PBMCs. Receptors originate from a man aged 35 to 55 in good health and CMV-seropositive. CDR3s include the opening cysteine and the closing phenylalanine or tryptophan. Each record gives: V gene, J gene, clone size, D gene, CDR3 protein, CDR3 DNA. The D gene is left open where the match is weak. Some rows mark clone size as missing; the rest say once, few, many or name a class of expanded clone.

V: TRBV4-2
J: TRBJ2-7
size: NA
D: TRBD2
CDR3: CASSPQIAGGEQYF
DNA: TGTGCCAGCAGCCCCCAGATAGCGGGAGGTGAGCAGTACTTC

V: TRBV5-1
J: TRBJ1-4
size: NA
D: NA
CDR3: CASSLQGTTNEKLFF
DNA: TGCGCCAGCAGCCTTCAGGGGACGACTAATGAAAAACTGTTTTTT

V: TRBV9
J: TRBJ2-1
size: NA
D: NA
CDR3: CASSVDGYFRNEQFF
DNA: TGTGCCAGCAGCGTAGATGGTTACTTCCGGAATGAGCAGTTCTTC

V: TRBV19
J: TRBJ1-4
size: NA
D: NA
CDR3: CASSFPQTGRGEKLFF
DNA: TGTGCCAGTAGTTTCCCCCAGACTGGAAGGGGCGAAAAACTGTTTTTT

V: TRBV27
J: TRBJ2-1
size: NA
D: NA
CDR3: CASSPRAAHNEQFF
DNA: TGTGCCAGCAGTCCGCGGGCAGCTCACAATGAGCAGTTCTTC

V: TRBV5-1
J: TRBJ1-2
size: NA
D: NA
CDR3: CASSRGVEGYGYTF
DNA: TGCGCCAGCAGCCGGGGGGTGGAGGGCTATGGCTACACCTTC

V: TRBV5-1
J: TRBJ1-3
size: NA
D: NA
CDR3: CASSSGDSGNTIYF
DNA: TGCGCCAGCAGCTCCGGGGATTCTGGAAACACCATATATTTT

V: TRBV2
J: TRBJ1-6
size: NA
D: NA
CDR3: CASSEGRVNSPLHF
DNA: TGTGCCAGCAGTGAGGGCAGGGTGAATTCACCCCTCCACTTT

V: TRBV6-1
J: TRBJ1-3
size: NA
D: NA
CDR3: CASSVNADTIYF
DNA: TGTGCCAGCAGTGTAAACGCAGACACCATATATTTT

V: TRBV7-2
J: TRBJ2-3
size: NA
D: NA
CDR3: CASRLLRTDTQYF
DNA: TGTGCCAGCAGATTATTGAGGACAGATACGCAGTATTTT

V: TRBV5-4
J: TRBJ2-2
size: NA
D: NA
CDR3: CASRLQDGGPAPTGELFF
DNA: TGTGCCAGCAGACTGCAGGACGGGGGGCCCGCCCCCACCGGGGAGCTGTTTTTT

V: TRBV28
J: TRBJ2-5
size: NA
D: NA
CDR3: CASSLPEKETQYF
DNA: TGTGCCAGCAGTTTACCAGAAAAAGAGACCCAGTACTTC

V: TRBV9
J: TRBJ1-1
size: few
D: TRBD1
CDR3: CASSATGFTEAFF
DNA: TGTGCCAGCAGCGCGACAGGGTTCACTGAAGCTTTCTTT

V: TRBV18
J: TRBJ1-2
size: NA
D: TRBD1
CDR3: CASSPGGNYGYTF
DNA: TGTGCCAGCTCCCCAGGGGGCAACTATGGCTACACCTTC

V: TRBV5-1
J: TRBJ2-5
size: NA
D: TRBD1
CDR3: CASSYGQGVGETQYF
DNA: TGCGCCAGCAGCTACGGACAGGGGGTGGGAGAGACCCAGTACTTC

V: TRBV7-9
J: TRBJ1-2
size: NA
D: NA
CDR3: CASSLGQGRNYGYTF
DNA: TGTGCCAGCAGCTTAGGGCAGGGCCGTAACTATGGCTACACCTTC

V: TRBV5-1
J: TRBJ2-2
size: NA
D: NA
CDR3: CASRGSGNTGELFF
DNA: TGCGCCAGCAGGGGGAGCGGGAACACCGGGGAGCTGTTTTTT

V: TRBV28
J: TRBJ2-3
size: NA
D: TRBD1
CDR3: CASSLTGNTDTQYF
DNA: TGTGCCAGCAGTTTGACAGGGAACACAGATACGCAGTATTTT

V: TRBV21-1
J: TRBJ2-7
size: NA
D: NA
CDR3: CASSKVSRTSSSYEQYF
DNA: TGTGCCAGCAGCAAAGTTTCACGGACTAGTAGTTCTTACGAGCAGTACTTC

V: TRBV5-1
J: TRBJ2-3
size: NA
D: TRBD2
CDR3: CASSLIPPLAGNTDTQYF
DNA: TGCGCCAGCAGCTTGATTCCTCCACTAGCGGGAAACACAGATACGCAGTATTTT

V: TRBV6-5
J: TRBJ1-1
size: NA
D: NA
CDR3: CASSYDSKALREAFF
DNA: TGTGCCAGCAGTTACGATAGCAAAGCTCTAAGGGAAGCTTTCTTT

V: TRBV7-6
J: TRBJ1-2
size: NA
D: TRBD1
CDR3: CASSPRAAGQKNNYGYTF
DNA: TGTGCCAGCAGCCCTCGGGCGGCGGGACAGAAAAATAACTATGGCTACACCTTC

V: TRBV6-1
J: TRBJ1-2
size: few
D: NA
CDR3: CASSESDGIENYGYTF
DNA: TGTGCCAGCAGTGAATCAGACGGGATCGAGAACTATGGCTACACCTTC

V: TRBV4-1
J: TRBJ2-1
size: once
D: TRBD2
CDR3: CASSQDPGLAGVYNEQFF
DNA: TGCGCCAGCAGCCAAGATCCGGGACTAGCGGGAGTTTACAATGAGCAGTTCTTC

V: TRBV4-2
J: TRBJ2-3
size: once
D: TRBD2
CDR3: CASSQDPGLAADTQYF
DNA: TGTGCCAGCAGCCAAGATCCCGGACTAGCGGCCGATACGCAGTATTTT

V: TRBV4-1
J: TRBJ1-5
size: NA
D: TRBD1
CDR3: CASSQEGQGAGQPQHF
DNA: TGCGCCAGCAGCCAAGAAGGCCAGGGGGCTGGGCAGCCCCAGCATTTT

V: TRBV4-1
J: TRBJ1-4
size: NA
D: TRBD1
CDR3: CASSQGQGAGNEKLFF
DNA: TGCGCCAGCAGCCAGGGACAGGGAGCCGGTAATGAAAAACTGTTTTTT

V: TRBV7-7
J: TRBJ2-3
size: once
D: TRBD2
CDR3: CASSKTSAMTDTQYF
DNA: TGTGCCAGCAGCAAGACTAGCGCAATGACAGATACGCAGTATTTT

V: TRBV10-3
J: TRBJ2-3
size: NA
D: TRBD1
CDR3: CAITEQGAADTQYF
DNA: TGTGCCATCACTGAACAGGGGGCTGCAGATACGCAGTATTTT

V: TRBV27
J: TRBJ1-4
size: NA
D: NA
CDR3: CASSLQGSEKLFF
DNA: TGTGCCAGCAGTTTGCAGGGTTCGGAAAAACTGTTTTTT

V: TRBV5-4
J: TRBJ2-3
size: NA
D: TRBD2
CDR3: CASSLGGSGGPTDTQYF
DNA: TGTGCCAGCAGCTTGGGAGGGAGCGGGGGACCCACAGATACGCAGTATTTT

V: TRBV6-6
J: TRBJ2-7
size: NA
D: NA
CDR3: CASSYSESQWYEQYF
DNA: TGTGCCAGCAGTTACTCGGAGTCGCAGTGGTACGAGCAGTACTTC

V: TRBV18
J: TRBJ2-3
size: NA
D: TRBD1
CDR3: CASSPRTGTDTQYF
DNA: TGTGCCAGCTCACCAAGGACAGGGACCGATACGCAGTATTTT

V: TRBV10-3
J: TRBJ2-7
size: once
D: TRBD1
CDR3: CAISRQGPTYEQYF
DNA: TGTGCCATCAGTCGACAGGGGCCTACCTACGAGCAGTACTTC

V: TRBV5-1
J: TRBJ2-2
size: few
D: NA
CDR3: CASSLLGELFF
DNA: TGCGCCAGCAGCTTGCTCGGGGAGCTGTTTTTT

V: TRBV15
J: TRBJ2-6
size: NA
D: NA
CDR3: CATSRGASGANGLTF
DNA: TGTGCCACCAGCAGAGGTGCATCTGGGGCCAACGGCCTGACTTTC

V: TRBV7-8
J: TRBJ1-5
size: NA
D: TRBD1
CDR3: CASSLRAGGLLNQPQHF
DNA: TGTGCCAGCAGCTTACGGGCAGGGGGATTATTAAATCAGCCCCAGCATTTT

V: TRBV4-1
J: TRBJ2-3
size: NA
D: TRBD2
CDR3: CASSQGGAGGGTDTQYF
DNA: TGCGCCAGCAGCCAAGGAGGAGCGGGAGGAGGCACAGATACGCAGTATTTT

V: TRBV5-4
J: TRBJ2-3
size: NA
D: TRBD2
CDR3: CASSLISGRASDTQYF
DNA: TGTGCCAGCAGCTTGATAAGCGGGAGGGCCTCAGATACGCAGTATTTT

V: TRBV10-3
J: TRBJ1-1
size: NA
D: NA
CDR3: CAISEAVMNTEAFF
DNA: TGTGCCATCAGTGAGGCAGTCATGAACACTGAAGCTTTCTTT

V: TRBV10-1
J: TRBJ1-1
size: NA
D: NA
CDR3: CASSVTPGGEAFF
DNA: TGCGCCAGCAGTGTAACACCCGGGGGTGAAGCTTTCTTT

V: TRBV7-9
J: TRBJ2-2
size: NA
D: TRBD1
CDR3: CASSEPTGELFTGELFF
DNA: TGTGCCAGCAGCGAACCGACAGGGGAACTCTTCACCGGGGAGCTGTTTTTT

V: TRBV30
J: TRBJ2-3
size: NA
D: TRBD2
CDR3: CACSSGRKRTDTQYF
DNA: TGTGCCTGTTCTAGCGGGAGGAAGAGAACAGATACGCAGTATTTT

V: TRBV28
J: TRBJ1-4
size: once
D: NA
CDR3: CASSFAAVYNEKLFF
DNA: TGTGCCAGCAGTTTCGCGGCCGTGTATAATGAAAAACTGTTTTTT

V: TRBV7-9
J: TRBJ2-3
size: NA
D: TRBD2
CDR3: CSSSSGLAGGSDTQYF
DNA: TGTTCCAGCAGTTCCGGACTAGCGGGGGGATCAGATACGCAGTATTTT

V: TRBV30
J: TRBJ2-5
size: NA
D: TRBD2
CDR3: CAWSGGGREDQETQYF
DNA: TGTGCCTGGAGTGGGGGGGGTAGGGAGGACCAAGAGACCCAGTACTTC